The 3 T cell receptor beta chains presented below share a single source sample, sequenced in a study of T-cell reconstitution after alpha-beta-depleted transplantation in children (dated by TCRdb to 2016 to 2017). This sample's treatment or condition label indicates: allogeneic hematopoietic cell transplantation with graft depleted of TCRalphabeta T cells and CD19 B cells. The protocol used for the library was PCR. The reads were generated on an Illumina HiSeq 2500. To normalize quantification of the TCRbeta repertoire, the TCR libraries were built with molecular barcoding that relied on unique molecular identifiers. TCRdb reworked the public reads: Q25 trimming with fastp, MiXCR clone assembly, productive beta chains retained. When rows share a CDR3 protein, they turn into one entry using the most common DNA and genes. The sample profile shows about 180,000 distinct CDR3 sequences; around 10% of them were found once. 13% of the sample is in the top ten clones.

The starting material was PBMCs, obtained before TCRalphabeta/CD19-depleted stem cell transplant. All receptors derive from a boy younger than 10 with acute myeloid leukemia, due to receive a stem cell transplant.

As concerns this clonotype: Relative to the germline gene, one junction end is altered; a read error may explain this. The chain joins TRBV20-1 to TRBJ1-2; no reliable D call. CDR1 and CDR2 (germline): DFQATT, SNEGSKA (reference sequence). The CDR3 is 15 amino acids. In DNA, the CDR3 is TGCTGTGCTAGGAGGGCAGGACTCAGACTGTATGGCTACACCTTC. It is translated as CCARRAGLRLYGYTF.

In its sample, this clonotype was seen many times. The chain recombines TRBV20-1 with TRBJ2-7; D could derive from TRBD1 or TRBD2 (5 bases each). Trimming removed 3 bases from V and 6 bases from J, with 9 bases in between. Germline V gene sequence: CDR1 DFQATT, CDR2 SNEGSKA (reference sequence). The CDR3 sequence is 11 residues long. This CDR3 is CSASGGGEQYV. The DNA for the CDR3 is TGCAGTGCTAGCGGTGGGGGCGAGCAGTACGTC.

This clonotype was observed many times. The chain combines TRBV10-3 with TRBJ1-2; D not resolved. The CDR3 runs 13 residues. CDR1 and CDR2 from the germline V gene are ENHRY and SYGVKD. The germline V and J ends were trimmed by 3 bases and 2 bases, with 7 bases remaining between them. This CDR3 reads CAISDLGNYGYTF. The CDR3 nucleotides read TGTGCCATCAGTGATCTGGGGAACTATGGCTACACCTTC.